A single sample gave rise to the 9 T cell receptor beta chains below, sequenced in a study of blood T cell repertoires in COVID-19. This table comes from immunoSEQ multiplex PCR, and its TCRdb copy is limited to in-frame clones, with some not included. This table holds about 140,000 clones, around 86% found once. What was sequenced was peripheral blood. The receptor source for this set is a man between 45 and 60 years old with active COVID-19.

This chain joins TRBV7-9 and TRBJ2-1; a possible D gene is TRBD1 (6 bases). The CDR3 spans 15 residues. Trimming left V 5 bases short and J 8 bases short, with 19 bases between. Germline CDR1 and CDR2: SEHNR and FQNEAQ (reference sequence). CDR3 in amino acids: CASSGTRLGTYEQFF. Here the CDR3 DNA reads TGTGCCAGCAGCGGGACCCGCCTGGGGACATATGAGCAGTTCTTC.

The rearrangement uses TRBV5-4 and TRBJ2-3; 7 positions agree with TRBD2. The germline V gene has CDR1 SGHNT and CDR2 YYREEE (reference sequence). Losses at the gene ends were 0 bases for V and 2 bases for J; bases not matched to a gene: 6. The length of the CDR3 is 16 residues. CDR3: CASSLAIRGDTDTQYF. The CDR3 nucleotides read TGTGCCAGCAGCTTGGCCATACGGGGGGACACAGATACGCAGTATTTT.

Concerning this clone: The junction shows a germline mismatch at one end, possibly a read error. This chain joins TRBV5-5 and TRBJ2-1; D possibly matches TRBD1 or TRBD2 (5 bases each). Germline CDR1 is SGHKS and CDR2 is YYEKEE (reference sequence). The CDR3 extends over 13 amino acids. This CDR3 reads CASSLGEYNEQFF. In DNA form, the CDR3 reads TGTGCCAGCAGTTTGGGGGAGTACAATGAGCAGTTCTTC.

The chain uses TRBV30 and TRBJ1-2; D is possibly TRBD1 (5 bases). V lost 4 bases and J 0 bases, leaving 15 bases between the germline ends. Germline V lookup: CDR1 GTSNPN, CDR2 SVGIG (reference sequence). CDR3 size: 15 residues. The CDR3 sequence is CAWTVGGTPNYGYTF. DNA of the CDR3: TGTGCCTGGACGGTGGGGGGAACCCCTAACTATGGCTACACCTTC.

The chain recombines TRBV6-5 with TRBJ2-7, with D tentatively TRBD1 (6 bases). V lost 5 bases to trimming and J lost 3 bases, with 8 bases between them. The germline V gene encodes CDR1 MNHEY and CDR2 SVGAGI. The CDR3 totals 12 residues. The CDR3 bases are TGTGCCAGCAGTCGGACAGTCTACGAGCAGTACTTC. It specifies CASSRTVYEQYF.

V and J are TRBV5-1 and TRBJ2-3; the match to TRBD1 covers 12 bases. Trimming took 3 bases from V and 9 from J; bases not matched to a gene: 5. This CDR3 has 14 amino acids. The germline gives CDR1 SGHRS, CDR2 YFSETQ. Here the CDR3 reads CASSWGGTGGTQYF. The CDR3, as DNA: TGCGCCAGCAGCTGGGGCGGGACAGGGGGCACGCAGTATTTT. Looking up the rest from reference TRBV5-1 and TRBJ2-3 gives the full variable domain: KAGVTQTPRYLIKTRGQQVTLSCSPISGHRSVSWYQQTPGQGLQFLFEYFSETQRNKGNFPGRFSGRQFSNSRSEMNVSTLELGDSALYLCASSWGGTGGTQYFGPGTRLTVL.

The chain joins TRBV10-1 to TRBJ1-1; TRBD1 matches at 8 bases. The germline CDR1 and CDR2 sequences are WNHNN and SYGVQD (reference sequence). CDR3 length equals 13 residues. Trimming at V came to 7 bases and at J to 7 bases, leaving 8 bases not matched to a gene. This chain's CDR3 is CASIPDRVLEAFF. In DNA form, the CDR3 reads TGCGCCAGCATACCGGACAGGGTCCTTGAAGCTTTCTTT.

The rearrangement uses TRBV5-1 and TRBJ2-5; D remains ambiguous. Germline V gene lookup returns CDR1 SGHRS and CDR2 YFSETQ. V was clipped by 2 bases and J by 5 bases, with 13 bases between them. This CDR3 is 14 amino acids long. CDR3 nucleotides: TGCGCCAGCAGCTTCCTCTCGAGTACCGAGACCCAGTACTTC. Protein sequence: CASSFLSSTETQYF.

This chain links TRBV13 with TRBJ2-3, with D unresolved. The V end lost 5 bases, the J end lost 1 base, and 13 bases lay between the germline ends. The germline gives CDR1 PRHDT, CDR2 FYEKMQ (reference sequence). The CDR3 has 15 amino acids. CDR3 sequence reads: CASSAPQQGTDTQYF. The CDR3 bases are TGTGCCAGCAGCGCCCCCCAGCAGGGCACAGATACGCAGTATTTT.